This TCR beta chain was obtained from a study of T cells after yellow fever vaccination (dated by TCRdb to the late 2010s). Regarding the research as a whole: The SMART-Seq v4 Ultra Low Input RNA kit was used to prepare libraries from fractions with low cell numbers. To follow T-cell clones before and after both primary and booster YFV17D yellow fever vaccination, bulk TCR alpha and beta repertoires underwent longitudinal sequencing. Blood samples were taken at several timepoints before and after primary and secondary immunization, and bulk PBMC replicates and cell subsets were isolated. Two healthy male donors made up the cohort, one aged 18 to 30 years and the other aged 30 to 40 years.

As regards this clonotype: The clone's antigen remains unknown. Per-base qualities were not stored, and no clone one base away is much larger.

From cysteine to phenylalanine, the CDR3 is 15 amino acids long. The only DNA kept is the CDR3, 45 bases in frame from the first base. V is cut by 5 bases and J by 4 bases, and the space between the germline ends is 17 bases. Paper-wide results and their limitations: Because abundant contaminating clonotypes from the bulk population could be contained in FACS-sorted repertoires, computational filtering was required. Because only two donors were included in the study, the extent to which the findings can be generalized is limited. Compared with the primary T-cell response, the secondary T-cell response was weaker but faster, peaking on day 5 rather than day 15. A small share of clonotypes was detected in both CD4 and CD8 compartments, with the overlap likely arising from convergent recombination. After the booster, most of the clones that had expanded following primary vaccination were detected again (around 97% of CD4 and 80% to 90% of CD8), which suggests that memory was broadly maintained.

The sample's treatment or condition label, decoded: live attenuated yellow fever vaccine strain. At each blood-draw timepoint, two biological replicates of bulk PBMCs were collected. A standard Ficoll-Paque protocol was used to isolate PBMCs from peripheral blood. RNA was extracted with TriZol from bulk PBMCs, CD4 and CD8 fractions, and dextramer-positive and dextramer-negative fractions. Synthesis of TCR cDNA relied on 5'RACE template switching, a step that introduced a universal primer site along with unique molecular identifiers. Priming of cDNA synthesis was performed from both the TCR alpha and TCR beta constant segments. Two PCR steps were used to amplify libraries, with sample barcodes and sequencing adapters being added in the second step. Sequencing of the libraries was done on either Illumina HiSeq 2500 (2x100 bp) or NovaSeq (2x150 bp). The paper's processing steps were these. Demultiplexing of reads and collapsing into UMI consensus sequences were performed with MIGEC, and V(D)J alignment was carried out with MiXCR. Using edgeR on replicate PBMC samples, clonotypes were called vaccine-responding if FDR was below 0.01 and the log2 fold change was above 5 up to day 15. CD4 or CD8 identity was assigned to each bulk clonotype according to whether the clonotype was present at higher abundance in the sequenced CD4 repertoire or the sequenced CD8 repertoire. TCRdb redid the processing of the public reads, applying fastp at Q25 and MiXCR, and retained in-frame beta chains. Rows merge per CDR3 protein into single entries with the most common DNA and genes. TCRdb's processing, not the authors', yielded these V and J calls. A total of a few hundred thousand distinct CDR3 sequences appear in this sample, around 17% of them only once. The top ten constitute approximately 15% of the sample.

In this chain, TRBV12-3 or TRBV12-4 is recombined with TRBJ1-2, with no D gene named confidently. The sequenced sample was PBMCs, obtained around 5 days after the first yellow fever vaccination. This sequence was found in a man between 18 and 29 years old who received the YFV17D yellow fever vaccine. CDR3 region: CASSLDPGISYGYTF. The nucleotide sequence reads TGTGCCAGCAGTCTGGACCCGGGCATCTCCTATGGCTACACCTTC.